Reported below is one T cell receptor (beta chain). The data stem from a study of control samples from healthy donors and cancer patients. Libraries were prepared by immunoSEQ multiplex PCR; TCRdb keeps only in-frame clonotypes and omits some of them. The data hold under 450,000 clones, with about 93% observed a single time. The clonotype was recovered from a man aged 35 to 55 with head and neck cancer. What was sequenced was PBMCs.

CDR3 sequence: CASSILGGATIQYF. Here the CDR3 DNA reads TGTGCCAGCAGCATACTCGGGGGGGCTACCATTCAGTACTTC. The chain employs TRBV11-2 and TRBJ2-4; 8 bases agree with TRBD2. Germline V CDR1 and CDR2: SGHAT, FQNNGV. The CDR3 runs to 14 residues. V was clipped by 5 bases and J by 9 bases; unmatched bases: 9.